This T cell receptor beta chain comes out of a study of cytomegalovirus exposure and HLA in healthy donors (dated by TCRdb to about 2017). Some background on the complete study: An earlier analysis of some 600 of the donors reported approximately 260 Gb of sequence data and 90 million to 120 million unique TCR beta sequences obtained from some 170 million T cells. An early release that covered some 630 HLA-typed donors contained approximately 300 gigabases of sequencing data and around 80 million unique TCR sequences. Of the 300 to 450 genotyped donors, approximately 82% fell in the genetic ancestry cluster associated with self-reported Caucasian donors. The study aimed to test whether signatures of past pathogen exposure could be identified by cataloging public T cell receptors. The study used immunosequencing to profile the T cell repertoires of approximately 690 subjects and linked those repertoires to cytomegalovirus serostatus. Besides the first cohort of around 670 subjects, a separate validation cohort made up of over 100 different subjects was used. To predict cytomegalovirus infection status, the study combined high-throughput TCR immunosequencing, statistical association of individual TCRs with disease status, and machine learning. A later analysis re-examined previously published TCR beta repertoires from several hundred donors and added high-resolution HLA genotyping to investigate patterns of TCR occurrence. The later analysis used no new phenotypic data to find candidate immune exposures, relying instead on TCR beta sequences and their occurrence across donors. To decide whether each TCR beta V gene segment behaved as functional or pseudogenic, an earlier analysis of nearly 600 of the donors relied on high-throughput TCR beta sequencing. Donor age, sex, ethnicity and CMV serostatus were collected together with the repertoire data. A later genetic analysis took genome-wide SNP genotypes for about 55% of the roughly 700 donors and used that subset as a discovery cohort. All discovery cohort repertoires had been generated using a single sequencing platform. Class I and class II HLA loci were covered by the typing at four-digit resolution. Typing coverage varied by locus: roughly 620-640 donors for A, B, C, DRB1 and DQB1; roughly 560 for DQA1; around 610 for DPA1; around 490 for DPB1. About five DR-DQ haplotypes were treated as single units for association and clustering because of strong linkage in the cohort. Among around 400 genotyped donors of the cohort, an average of around 250,000 unique TCR beta nucleotide sequences was sequenced per donor, of which about 18% were non-productive.

Study-wide findings and limitations: Immune exposure information for the cohort was limited to CMV serostatus. Sequencing depth was assumed to be roughly uniform across donors in the presence/absence analyses, though that assumption may not hold. The authors suggested that the approach could potentially be extended to other disease states and immunological phenotypes. Most CMV-associated TCR beta chains appeared to be HLA-restricted in a later analysis, and the HLA associations seemed to be driven largely by CMV exposure. In both the original and validation cohorts, the classifier was reported to diagnose cytomegalovirus status with high specificity and sensitivity. Some IMGT-functional V segments, including TRBV6-2 and TRBV6-3, could not be distinguished by the 87-base-pair reads and were therefore excluded. In the study, some 160 TCR beta chains were listed as associated with cytomegalovirus. Linkage disequilibrium might explain the correlated functional status among segregating V segments, but an unknown experimental factor could not be excluded. Because counts were too low, under 20 rarely observed V segments, including chromosome 9 orphons, were left out of the earlier analysis of 587 of the donors. In this cohort, only TCR beta chains were sequenced, and detectable features were limited by the absence of alpha or paired-chain data. Most TCR sequences were seen in very few donors, while some public TCRs were found in many individuals. A later genetic analysis reported fewer N-insertions in productive TCRs among donors in an Asian-associated ancestry cluster than the roughly 700-donor mean. When HLA alleles, especially DR and DQ, strongly co-occurred, TCR associations were difficult to assign to individual alleles. A later analysis associated approximately 17,000 TCR beta sequences with specific HLA alleles at a false discovery rate of 0.05. A later analysis found that TCR association rates varied across HLA loci, with DRB1 alleles showing the most associated TCRs and HLA-C alleles the fewest. In a later genetic analysis, a missense DCLRE1C variant was associated with V-gene and J-gene trimming of TCR beta chains, and the association was replicated in an independent cohort. A few of the identified cytomegalovirus-associated TCR beta chains were confirmed in vitro to be specific for cytomegalovirus antigens. The sequencing pipeline was judged likely to have produced a cluster of highly shared sequence variants as a technical artifact. Broadly in line with IMGT annotations, most TCR beta V segments showed up in productive rearrangements about 87% or about 30% of the time in an earlier analysis of 587 of the donors. Because HLA typing was missing for some donors at each locus, association tests included only the typed subset. A further reported finding was that TCR beta sequences accurately predicted the HLA-A and HLA-B alleles for most subjects in the first cohort. Several of the top co-occurrence clusters appeared to be linked to parvovirus B19, influenza, CMV and Epstein-Barr virus, according to a later analysis. In a later analysis, HLA-associated TCR beta chains were found to be more clonally expanded and to have lower generation probabilities than equally common non-associated chains.

The cohort consisted of 600 to 700 healthy bone marrow donors. Cohort members were all nominally healthy when sampled, although unrecorded immune exposures were likely present. The donor tested CMV seropositive, placing the donor among the 289 seropositive members of the cohort. A peripheral blood sample was collected from each donor, and TCR beta sequencing was performed on peripheral blood mononuclear cells. The Qiagen DNeasy Blood Extraction Kit was used to extract genomic DNA from the blood cell samples. CDR1 is given as SNHLY and CDR2 as FYNNEI, both from the germline V gene. From cysteine to phenylalanine, the CDR3 is 13 amino acids long. Only the CDR3 DNA stays, 39 bases, in frame from base 1. V is pruned by 6 bases and J by 4 bases, leaving 5 bases of the junction without a gene match. Libraries were prepared through the immunoSEQ multiplex PCR assay. A mixture of 60 forward primers for TCR Vbeta segments and 13 reverse primers for TCR Jbeta segments was used in the multiplex PCR. A multiplex PCR assay on genomic DNA amplified the CDR3 region of rearranged TCR beta genes. The Illumina HiSeq System was used to sequence the amplified TCR beta libraries as 87-base-pair reads. Per the source publication's procedure: In a later analysis, some 80 million unique TCR beta chains were counted across the approximately 640 repertoires, and about 9.9 million of these chains were shared by at least two donors. Raw reads were error-corrected and collapsed into unique sequences by a nearest-neighbor algorithm in which closely related sequences were merged to remove PCR and sequencing errors. CDR3 sequences were aligned to IMGT reference sequences to assign V, D and J gene segments. For a sequence to be retained, a match of at least six nucleotides to both a V gene segment and a J gene segment was required. A rearrangement counted as productive if the CDR3 had no stop codons and remained in frame with V and J, and every other rearrangement counted as non-productive. Following IMGT convention, CDR3 was defined as the stretch from the second conserved V-encoded cysteine up to the conserved J-encoded phenylalanine. Sequences without an unambiguous match to a single V gene segment were excluded from the earlier analysis of 450 to 750 of the donors. An earlier analysis of under 750 of the donors called V segments functional above 56.7% productive rearrangements and segregating when the between-donor standard deviation exceeded 5%. A statistical classification framework was built to diagnose cytomegalovirus status from the catalog of TCR beta chain sequences. A later analysis assigned V and J genes by comparing TCR nucleotide sequences with IMGT/GENE-DB human TR gene sequences. The TCRdist pipeline was used in a later analysis to assign CDR3 sequences and most-parsimonious VDJ recombination scenarios. In a later analysis, each TCR beta chain was defined by its CDR3 amino acid sequence together with its V-gene family, and reads without a unique V-gene family were excluded. To address suspected cross-contamination and a sequencing artifact, a later analysis removed 550 to 750 highly shared, low-generation-probability nucleotide sequences. For each public chain, a later analysis derived a clonal expansion index from normalized ranks of inferred template counts within each repertoire. In a later analysis, generation probabilities were computed using a VDJ recombination model fitted to out-of-frame rearrangements, and the results were checked against IGoR. In a later analysis, hypergeometric tests were used to score TCR-TCR, TCR-HLA and TCR-CMV co-occurrence, with a repertoire-size bias correction applied to TCR pairs. False discovery rates were estimated in a later analysis by permuting HLA or CMV assignments 20 times. In a later analysis, co-occurring TCRs were grouped using DBSCAN, and TCRdist sequence similarity was added for clustering within HLA-allele-positive subsets. For co-occurrence clustering, repertoires with fewer than 30,000 or more than 120,000 public chains were excluded, along with roughly five repertoires with anomalous nucleotide sharing. In TCRdb, the immuneACCESS table is reduced to in-frame sequences with V and J assigned. These tables do not hold every clone; where another copy was compared, an unresolved V gene accounts for under half, and the others remain unexplained. V and J calls plus clone size are reproduced from that table; the DNA served to infer D and trimming. The sample records over 70,000 clones, roughly 60% of which are singletons. Together, the top ten hold around a fifth of the sample.

Comment on this clone: There is no known antigen for this receptor. Nothing much larger sits one base from this clone, and base qualities are not available.

Input material: PBMCs. The chain joins TRBV2 to TRBJ1-1, and TRBD1 matches 7 of the central bases. This clonotype was obtained from a woman between 45 and 65 years old in good health and CMV-seropositive. Here the CDR3 is given as CASRTTGSTEAFF. The DNA reads TGTGCCAGCAGAACGACAGGGTCCACTGAAGCTTTCTTT.